Below, 7 T cell receptor beta chains from the same sample are listed, as sequenced in a study of identical twins. TCRdb passed the 5' RACE reads through MiXCR, listing each CDR3 protein once. Of some 250,000 distinct CDR3 sequences listed, 9.5% to 15% are singletons. The sample was also linked to a second study, of yellow fever vaccine responses in identical twins.

Sequenced: memory (CD45RO+) T cells sorted from blood. These receptors were collected from a woman aged 18-35 years in good health.

This clonotype was counted a few times. The V call is TRBV3-1, the J call TRBJ1-4; a possible D gene is TRBD1 (5 bases). The germline gives CDR1 LGHDT, CDR2 YNNKEL (reference sequence). CDR3 size: 15 residues. With 0 bases removed from V and 7 bases from J, the gap between germline ends came to 12 bases. The CDR3 spells CASSQESGLGEKLFF. CDR3 coding DNA: TGTGCCAGCAGCCAAGAATCAGGGCTTGGTGAAAAACTGTTTTTT.

This clonotype was seen repeatedly, ten times or more. The chain couples TRBV4-1 to TRBJ2-1, with D maybe TRBD2 (6 bases). Germline V CDR1 and CDR2: MGHRA, YSYEKL. Trimming left V 0 bases short and J 0 bases short, with 18 bases between. The CDR3 sequence is 19 residues long. The CDR3 protein is CASSQERRSAGSSYNEQFF. The CDR3, as DNA: TGCGCCAGCAGCCAAGAGCGAAGATCAGCGGGTAGCTCCTACAATGAGCAGTTCTTC.

The genes are TRBV28 and TRBJ1-4; no clear D. The V and J ends lost 3 bases and 5 bases respectively, with 13 bases between them. The CDR3 contains 15 residues. From germline, CDR1 is MDHEN and CDR2 SYDVKM. CDR3 DNA sequence: TGTGCCAGCAGTTTTCAAGGGAGCCTCAATGAAAAACTGTTTTTT. This encodes CASSFQGSLNEKLFF.

This clonotype was observed a handful of times. The chain uses TRBV20-1 and TRBJ2-7; D tentatively fits TRBD1 or TRBD2 (5 bases each). Trimming removed 2 bases from V and 4 bases from J, with 21 bases in between. CDR1 DFQATT and CDR2 SNEGSKA come from the germline V gene (reference sequence). This CDR3 has 16 amino acids. DNA of the CDR3: TGCAGTGCTAGATCCCGACAGACCGGCTGGGGGTACGAGCAGTACTTC. This sequence encodes CSARSRQTGWGYEQYF.

This clonotype was detected ten times or more. The chain uses TRBV12-3 or TRBV12-4 and TRBJ2-7; TRBD1 matches 8 bases. V dropped 3 bases and J dropped 3; count of bases not matched to a gene: 1. The CDR3 covers 13 residues. The CDR3 DNA follows: TGTGCCAGCAGTTTCGGGACAGGCTACGAGCAGTACTTC. Translated: CASSFGTGYEQYF.

This clonotype has a handful of counts. The gene calls are TRBV5-1 and TRBJ2-5; D call uncertain. This CDR3 is built from 15 residues. V was trimmed by 5 bases and J by 3 bases, leaving 17 bases between them. The V gene's germline CDR1 is SGHRS and CDR2 YFSETQ. CDR3 residues: CASRLSGRPEETQYF. The CDR3 nucleotides are TGCGCCAGCAGACTGTCTGGCAGGCCAGAAGAGACCCAGTACTTC.

This clonotype was seen a handful of times. CDR3 residues: CATRAPGGGTDTQYF. CDR3 nucleotides: TGTGCCACCAGAGCCCCGGGGGGAGGCACAGATACGCAGTATTTT. The chain links TRBV24-1 to TRBJ2-3; 7 bases are a match to TRBD2. This CDR3 has 15 amino acids. Per the germline V gene, CDR1 is KGHDR and CDR2 is SFDVKD. J was trimmed by 1 base and V by 7 bases; bases with no gene match: 7.